The 30 T cell receptor beta chains presented below share a single source sample, sequenced in a study of T cell responses to AZD1222 COVID-19 vaccine. Here immunoSEQ multiplex PCR was the method, and the copy in TCRdb shows in-frame clones only, minus some. In the table there are 130,000 or so clones, approximately 85% of which are singletons. The input for sequencing was peripheral blood, taken 28 days after the second dose of the MenACWY control vaccine. The receptor source for this set is an adult who received the MenACWY meningococcal vaccine as a control.

V and J are TRBV6-5 and TRBJ2-5, with 8 bases aligning to TRBD2. The ends lost 2 bases at V and 9 bases at J; junction bases unmatched: 2. Germline values: CDR1 MNHEY, CDR2 SVGAGI. The CDR3 totals 12 residues. The CDR3 spells CASSYTGGPQYF. CDR3 nucleotide sequence: TGTGCCAGCAGTTACACGGGGGGGCCCCAGTACTTC.

In its sample, this clone was seen many times. The chain recombines TRBV18 with TRBJ2-2, with TRBD2 identical over 9 bases. The CDR3 extends over 15 amino acids. Germline V gives CDR1 KGHSH, CDR2 LQKENI. Trimming cost V 2 bases and J 4 bases; bases outside gene matches: 2. The CDR3 DNA reads as TGTGCCAGCTCACCAATTAGCGGGGGCACCGGGGAGCTGTTTTTT. It translates to CASSPISGGTGELFF.

CDR3 sequence reads: CATSRDGTSGGKDEQYV. The CDR3, as DNA: TGTGCCACCAGCAGAGATGGGACTAGCGGGGGTAAGGACGAGCAGTACGTC. This chain uses TRBV15 with TRBJ2-7; TRBD2 agrees at 14 bases. CDR1 and CDR2 from the germline V gene are LNHNV and YYDKDF (reference sequence). The V gene end was trimmed by 0 bases and the J gene end by 5 bases; junction bases not matched to a gene: 6. This CDR3 contains 17 residues.

The J gene is TRBJ1-3, the V gene TRBV6-1, with D hard to call. CDR3 length: 15 residues. Germline CDR1 is MNHNS and CDR2 is SASEGT. The ends were cut back, 3 bases at V and 0 bases at J, with 9 bases in the middle. CDR3 amino acids: CASSDLRVSGNTIYF. DNA for the CDR3: TGTGCCAGCAGTGATCTTAGAGTCTCTGGAAACACCATATATTTT.

The chain combines TRBV19 with TRBJ1-4; 7 bases align to TRBD1. V lost 5 bases, J lost 6 bases, and 12 bases stayed unmatched. Germline V gene data show CDR1 as LNHDA and CDR2 as SQIVND (reference sequence). The CDR3 runs to 16 residues. CDR3 protein: CASSPPWRGQYEKLFF. The CDR3 DNA is TGTGCCAGTAGTCCCCCCTGGAGGGGGCAGTATGAAAAACTGTTTTTT.

A few counts support this clone. J is TRBJ1-5 and V is TRBV7-2; D is uncertain. CDR1 is SGHTA, CDR2 FQGNSA, per germline. V lost 5 bases, J lost 0 bases, and 11 bases lay in between. The CDR3 runs to 15 residues. DNA for the CDR3: TGTGCCAGCAGCCCCGTAGGTAATAGCAATCAGCCCCAGCATTTT. Its protein product is CASSPVGNSNQPQHF.

This rearrangement joins TRBV6-5 to TRBJ1-5; the D gene is possibly TRBD1 (5 bases). Germline CDR1 and CDR2: MNHEY and SVGAGI. CDR3 length: 16 amino acids. Trimming shortened V by 0 bases and J by 0 bases, and 9 bases separated the two germline ends. CDR3 in amino acids: CASSYSGPYSNQPQHF. CDR3 nucleotides: TGTGCCAGCAGTTACTCGGGACCTTATAGCAATCAGCCCCAGCATTTT.

CDR3 loop: CASSLGSGGRTEAFF. The CDR3 DNA follows: TGTGCCAGCAGCTTAGGTTCTGGGGGCCGCACTGAAGCTTTCTTT. The chain links TRBV7-8 to TRBJ1-1; TRBD1 is a possible D gene (6 bases). CDR3 length: 15 residues. CDR1 and CDR2 (germline): SGHVS, FQNEAQ. Trimming stripped 1 base from V and 4 bases from J, with 13 bases between.

In the case of this clone: This sample includes further DNA sequences coding for the same CDR3. The CDR3 loop is CASSPDRAVQPQHF. The CDR3 nucleotides read TGTGCCAGCTCACCCGACAGGGCGGTTCAGCCCCAGCATTTT. The chain couples TRBV18 to TRBJ1-5; TRBD1 matches 7 bases. The CDR3 covers 14 residues. Losses at the gene ends were 3 bases for V and 6 bases for J; bases not matched to a gene: 5. Looked up from germline, CDR1 is KGHSH and CDR2 is LQKENI.

V and J are TRBV10-3 and TRBJ2-5; the D is unclear. The germline CDR1 and CDR2 sequences are ENHRY and SYGVKD. V gave up 1 base and J gave up 3 bases, with 6 bases separating them. This CDR3 has 13 amino acids. Here the CDR3 reads CAISEFREETQYF. Here the CDR3 DNA reads TGTGCCATCAGTGAGTTTCGGGAAGAGACCCAGTACTTC.

The chain combines TRBV2 with TRBJ1-4; D is perhaps TRBD1 (5 bases). V lost 8 bases, J lost 7 bases, and 17 bases lay in between. The CDR3 is made up of 14 amino acids. From germline, CDR1 is SNHLY and CDR2 FYNNEI. The CDR3 region is CASHRVIGGEKLFF. The CDR3 nucleotides are TGTGCCAGCCATAGGGTGATTGGGGGTGAAAAACTGTTTTTT.

The chain employs TRBV7-9 and TRBJ2-5; the D is unclear. The CDR3 runs 14 residues. Germline CDR1 and CDR2: SEHNR and FQNEAQ (reference sequence). V lost 5 bases and J 2 bases, leaving 12 bases between the germline ends. DNA of the CDR3: TGTGCCAGCAGCCAAAGGACGAAACAAGAGACCCAGTACTTC. Protein: CASSQRTKQETQYF.

This clone was counted once. For the CDR3, the DNA is TGTGCCAGCTCACCAAGGGCGGACACTGAAGCTTTCTTT. It yields the protein CASSPRADTEAFF. This chain joins TRBV18 and TRBJ1-1, with D uncertain. V was trimmed by 2 bases and J by 3 bases, leaving 7 bases between them. The CDR3 consists of 13 residues. Looked up from germline, CDR1 is KGHSH and CDR2 is LQKENI.

V gene TRBV28 combines with J gene TRBJ1-4; no firm D call. Germline CDR1 MDHEN, CDR2 SYDVKM. Trimming removed 2 bases from V and 5 bases from J, with 9 bases in between. There are 14 residues in the CDR3. CDR3 protein: CASSLGRVNEKLFF. In nucleotides, the CDR3 is TGTGCCAGCAGTTTAGGGCGGGTCAATGAAAAACTGTTTTTT.

This rearrangement joins TRBV20-1 to TRBJ1-1; 7 nucleotides line up with TRBD1. Losses at the gene ends were 5 bases for V and 5 bases for J; bases not matched to a gene: 2. The CDR3 runs 11 residues. Per germline, CDR1 DFQATT and CDR2 SNEGSKA (reference sequence). CDR3 sequence reads: CSAGTETEAFF. The CDR3 region has the DNA TGCAGTGCTGGGACAGAGACTGAAGCTTTCTTT.

This sequence joins TRBV28 and TRBJ2-3; D gene unclear. Germline V gene lookup returns CDR1 MDHEN and CDR2 SYDVKM. With 7 bases removed from V and 11 bases from J, the gap between germline ends came to 13 bases. The CDR3 runs 11 residues. In DNA, the CDR3 is TGTGCCAGCACCGCCAGGCGTGAGCAGTATTTT. This translates into CASTARREQYF.

The gene calls are TRBV28 and TRBJ2-7, with D possibly matching TRBD2 (6 bases). CDR1 is MDHEN and CDR2 is SYDVKM in the germline V gene. CDR3 length: 14 residues. V was trimmed by 5 bases and J by 6 bases, leaving 17 bases between them. This chain's CDR3 is CASSAGLGSGEQYV. The DNA of the CDR3 is TGTGCCAGCAGTGCGGGACTTGGGAGCGGCGAGCAGTACGTC.

The chain employs TRBV19 and TRBJ1-5; D is perhaps TRBD1 (6 bases). Germline CDR1 reads LNHDA; CDR2 reads SQIVND (reference sequence). This CDR3 contains 18 residues. The V gene lost 5 bases and the J gene lost 0 bases, with 20 bases spanning the gap. As DNA, the CDR3 is TGTGCCAGTAGTCCCCCCCGGACAGACGTTTATAGCAATCAGCCCCAGCATTTT. This gives the protein CASSPPRTDVYSNQPQHF. The entire variable domain, with the rest obtained from reference TRBV19 and TRBJ1-5, is as follows: DGGITQSPKYLFRKEGQNVTLSCEQNLNHDAMYWYRQDPGQGLRLIYYSQIVNDFQKGDIAEGYSVSREKKESFPLTVTSAQKNPTAFYLCASSPPRTDVYSNQPQHFGDGTRLSIL.

This sequence joins TRBV11-2 and TRBJ2-7, with 12 bases aligning to TRBD2. This CDR3 comprises 17 residues. J lost 7 bases, V lost 8 bases, and 18 bases had no gene match. Per germline, CDR1 SGHAT and CDR2 FQNNGV. DNA for the CDR3: TGTGCCAGCTCCGACCTGGGACTAGCGGGTCCTGGGGGTGAGCAGTACTTC. Encoded protein: CASSDLGLAGPGGEQYF.

V usage is TRBV20-1 and J usage is TRBJ2-1; D remains ambiguous. The CDR3 totals 11 residues. Deletions cut 3 bases from V and 8 bases from J, with 8 bases between. The germline CDR1 and CDR2 sequences are DFQATT and SNEGSKA (reference sequence). CDR3 in DNA: TGCAGTGCTAGGTTAACCCATGAGCAGTTCTTC. This codes for CSARLTHEQFF.

V gene TRBV9 combines with J gene TRBJ2-2, with D hard to call. This CDR3 is built from 18 residues. Germline CDR1 reads SGDLS; CDR2 reads YYNGEE. V was trimmed by 0 bases and J by 0 bases, leaving 15 bases between them. The CDR3 bases are TGTGCCAGCAGCGTAGAAATCTCAGGCGAATCGAACACCGGGGAGCTGTTTTTT. Protein sequence: CASSVEISGESNTGELFF.

In this sample, this clone turned up a few times. The chain's CDR3 is CASSLAGTMNTGELFF. The CDR3 region has the DNA TGTGCCAGCAGCTTAGCCGGGACTATGAACACCGGGGAGCTGTTTTTT. The V gene is TRBV7-9, the J gene TRBJ2-2; 7 bases agree with TRBD2. CDR1 is SEHNR, CDR2 FQNEAQ, per germline (reference sequence). Trimming took 0 bases from V and 1 from J; bases not matched to a gene: 2. The CDR3 contains 16 residues.

The rearrangement links TRBV28 to TRBJ2-2, with a weak D call TRBD2 (6 bases). V shed 3 bases and J shed 3 bases, with 17 bases lying between them. The germline CDR1 and CDR2 sequences are MDHEN and SYDVKM. CDR3 size: 17 residues. The CDR3 bases are TGTGCCAGCAGTTTGATTAGCGGTCTCATGGACACCGGGGAGCTGTTTTTT. This translates into CASSLISGLMDTGELFF.

To note about this clone: The junction shows a germline mismatch at one end, possibly a read error. The chain carries TRBV19 and TRBJ1-1; D is perhaps TRBD1 (6 bases). Per the germline V gene, CDR1 is LNHDA and CDR2 is SQIVND (reference sequence). This CDR3 has 15 amino acids. CDR3 protein: CASSPGFRGFTEVFF. DNA for the CDR3: TGTGCCAGTAGTCCCGGTTTTAGGGGGTTTACTGAAGTTTTCTTT.

This chain joins TRBV7-2 and TRBJ1-4; TRBD1 might be the D (5 bases). This CDR3 has 14 residues. Germline values: CDR1 SGHTA, CDR2 FQGNSA. V was cut by 3 bases and J by 7 bases, with 12 bases left in between. The CDR3 loop reads CASSFQGLGEKLFF. CDR3 nucleotides: TGTGCCAGCAGCTTCCAGGGCCTAGGTGAAAAACTGTTTTTT.

The V gene is TRBV7-8, the J gene TRBJ1-1; D is uncertain. Germline loops: CDR1 SGHVS, CDR2 FQNEAQ. V was clipped by 3 bases and J by 3 bases, with 8 bases between them. The CDR3 length is 13 residues. The CDR3 DNA sequence: TGTGCCAGCAGCTTTGAGAGGGACACTGAAGCTTTCTTT. Protein: CASSFERDTEAFF.

V is TRBV6-5 and J is TRBJ1-6; TRBD1 matches at 9 bases. The CDR3 is made up of 16 amino acids. Germline V gene data show CDR1 as MNHEY and CDR2 as SVGAGI. Trimming removed 2 bases from V and 7 bases from J; junction bases left unmatched: 6. CDR3 nucleotides: TGTGCCAGCAGTTACCTTACAGGGGGCAGGAATTCACCCCTCCACTTT. Protein sequence: CASSYLTGGRNSPLHF.

This clone was observed once. The chain links TRBV4-1 to TRBJ1-2, with 9 bases aligning to TRBD1. CDR1 MGHRA and CDR2 YSYEKL come from the germline V gene. CDR3 length equals 16 residues. V shed 0 bases and J 0 bases; nucleotides not matched to a gene: 2. Here the CDR3 DNA reads TGCGCCAGCAGCCAAGAAGGGACAGGGACTAACTATGGCTACACCTTC. This sequence encodes CASSQEGTGTNYGYTF.

The chain employs TRBV6-4 and TRBJ2-4; 8 bases align to TRBD1. The CDR3 sequence is 17 residues long. The ends lost 6 bases at V and 0 bases at J; junction bases unmatched: 10. CDR1 and CDR2 (germline): MRHNA, SNTAGT. CDR3 residues: CASRIADRALAKNIQYF. The CDR3 coding sequence is TGTGCCAGCAGAATCGCGGACAGGGCCCTAGCCAAAAACATTCAGTACTTC.

The genes are TRBV28 and TRBJ1-2, with D uncertain. Germline values: CDR1 MDHEN, CDR2 SYDVKM. The ends were cut back, 8 bases at V and 1 base at J, with 11 bases in the middle. The CDR3 covers 13 residues. DNA for the CDR3: TGTGCCAGCGGTGGACGGTTTAACTATGGCTACACCTTC. It is translated as CASGGRFNYGYTF.